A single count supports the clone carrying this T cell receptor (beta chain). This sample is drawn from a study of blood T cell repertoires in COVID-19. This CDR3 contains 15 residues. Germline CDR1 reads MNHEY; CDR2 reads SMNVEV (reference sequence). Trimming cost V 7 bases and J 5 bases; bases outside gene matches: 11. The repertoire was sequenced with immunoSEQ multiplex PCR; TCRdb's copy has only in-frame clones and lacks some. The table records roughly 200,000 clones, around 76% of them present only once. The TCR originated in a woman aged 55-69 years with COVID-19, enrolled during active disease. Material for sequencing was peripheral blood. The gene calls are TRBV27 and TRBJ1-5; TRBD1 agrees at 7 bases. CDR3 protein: CASKTDRERDQPQHF. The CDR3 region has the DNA TGTGCCAGCAAAACAGACAGGGAAAGGGATCAGCCCCAGCATTTT.